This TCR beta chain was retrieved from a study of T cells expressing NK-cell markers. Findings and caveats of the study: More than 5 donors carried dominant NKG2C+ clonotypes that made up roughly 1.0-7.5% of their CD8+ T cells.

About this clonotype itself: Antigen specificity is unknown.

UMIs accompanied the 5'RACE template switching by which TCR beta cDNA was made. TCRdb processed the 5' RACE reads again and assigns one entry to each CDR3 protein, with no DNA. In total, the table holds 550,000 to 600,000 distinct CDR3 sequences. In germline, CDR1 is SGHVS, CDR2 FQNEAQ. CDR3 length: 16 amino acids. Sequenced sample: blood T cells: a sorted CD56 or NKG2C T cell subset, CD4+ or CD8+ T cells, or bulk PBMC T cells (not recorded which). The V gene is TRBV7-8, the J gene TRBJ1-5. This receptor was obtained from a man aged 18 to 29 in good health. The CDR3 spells CASSRTVFNSNQPQHF.